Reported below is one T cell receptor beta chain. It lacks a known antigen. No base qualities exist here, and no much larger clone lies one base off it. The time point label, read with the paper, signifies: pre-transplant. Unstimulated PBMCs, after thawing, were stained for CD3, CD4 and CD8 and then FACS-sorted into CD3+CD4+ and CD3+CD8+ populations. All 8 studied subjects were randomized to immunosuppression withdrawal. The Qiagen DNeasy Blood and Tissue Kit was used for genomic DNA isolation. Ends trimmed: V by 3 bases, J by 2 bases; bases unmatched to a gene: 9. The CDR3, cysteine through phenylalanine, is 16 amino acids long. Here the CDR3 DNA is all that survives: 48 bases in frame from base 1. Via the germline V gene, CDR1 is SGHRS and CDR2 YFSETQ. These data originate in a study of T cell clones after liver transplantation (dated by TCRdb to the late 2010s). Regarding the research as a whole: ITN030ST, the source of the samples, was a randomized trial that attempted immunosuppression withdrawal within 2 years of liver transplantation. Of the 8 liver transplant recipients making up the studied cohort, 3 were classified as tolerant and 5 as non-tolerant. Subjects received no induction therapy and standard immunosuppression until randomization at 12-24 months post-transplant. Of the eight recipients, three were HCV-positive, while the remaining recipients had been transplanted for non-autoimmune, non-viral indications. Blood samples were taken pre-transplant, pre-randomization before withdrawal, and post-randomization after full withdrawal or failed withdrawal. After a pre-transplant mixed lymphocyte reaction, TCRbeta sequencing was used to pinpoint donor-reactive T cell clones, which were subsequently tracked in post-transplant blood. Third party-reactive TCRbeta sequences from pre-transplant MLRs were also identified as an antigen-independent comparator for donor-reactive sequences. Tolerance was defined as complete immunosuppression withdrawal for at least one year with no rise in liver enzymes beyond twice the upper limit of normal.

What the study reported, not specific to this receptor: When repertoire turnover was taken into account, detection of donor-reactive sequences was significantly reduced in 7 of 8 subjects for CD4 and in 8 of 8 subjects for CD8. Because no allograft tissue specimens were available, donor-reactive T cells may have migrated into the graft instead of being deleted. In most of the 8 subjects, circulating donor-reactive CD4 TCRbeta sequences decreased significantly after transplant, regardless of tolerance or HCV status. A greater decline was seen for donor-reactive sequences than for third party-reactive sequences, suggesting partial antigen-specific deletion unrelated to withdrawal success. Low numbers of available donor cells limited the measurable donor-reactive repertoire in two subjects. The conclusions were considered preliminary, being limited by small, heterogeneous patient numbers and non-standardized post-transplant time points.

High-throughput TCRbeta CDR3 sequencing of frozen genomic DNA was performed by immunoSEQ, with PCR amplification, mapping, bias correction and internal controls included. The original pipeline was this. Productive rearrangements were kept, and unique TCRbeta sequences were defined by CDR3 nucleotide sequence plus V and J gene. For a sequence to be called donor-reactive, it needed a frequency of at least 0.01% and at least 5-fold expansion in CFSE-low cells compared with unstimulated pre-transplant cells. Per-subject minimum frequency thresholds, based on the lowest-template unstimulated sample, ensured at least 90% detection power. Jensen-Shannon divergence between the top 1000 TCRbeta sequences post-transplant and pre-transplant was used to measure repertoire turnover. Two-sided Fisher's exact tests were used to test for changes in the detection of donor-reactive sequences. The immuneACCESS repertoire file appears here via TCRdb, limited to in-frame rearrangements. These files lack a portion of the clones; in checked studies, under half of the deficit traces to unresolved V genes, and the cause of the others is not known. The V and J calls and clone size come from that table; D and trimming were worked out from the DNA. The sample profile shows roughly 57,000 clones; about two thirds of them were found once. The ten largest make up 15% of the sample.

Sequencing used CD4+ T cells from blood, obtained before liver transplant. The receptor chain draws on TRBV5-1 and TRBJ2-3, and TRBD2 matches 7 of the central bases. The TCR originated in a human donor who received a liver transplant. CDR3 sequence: CASSSTRGVVTDTQYF. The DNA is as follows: TGCGCCAGCAGCTCCACCCGGGGGGTTGTCACAGATACGCAGTATTTT.